The source of this T cell receptor (beta chain) is a study of cytotoxic CD8 clonotypes in ibrutinib-treated CLL. Study-wide results and limits: For progressing versus sustained-remission patients, sampling times were not the same. Clonotypes that were public were uncommon, and they contracted or stayed stable on treatment.

About this clone itself: The target antigen is unknown.

Cryopreserved PBMCs were the source of roughly 2 micrograms of genomic DNA, which went to TCR beta libraries. CDR1 SGHVS and CDR2 FNYEAQ come from the germline V gene. The CDR3 totals 14 residues. Deletions cut 5 bases from V and 2 bases from J, with 12 bases between. The protocol was immunoSEQ multiplex PCR, while the TCRdb copy is restricted to in-frame clones and leaves out a portion. In the table there are thousands of clones, more than 60% of which are singletons. The V call is TRBV7-6, the J call TRBJ1-1; D might be TRBD1 (6 bases). Material: PBMCs, obtained before ibrutinib treatment. The source is a human donor with chronic lymphocytic leukemia. The CDR3 is CASSAGHVNTEAFF. The CDR3, as DNA: TGTGCCAGCAGCGCGGGACATGTCAACACTGAAGCTTTCTTT.